Presented here are 22 T cell receptor beta chains from one specimen sequenced in a study of technical replicates of blood from several donors. Clones were sequenced by immunoSEQ multiplex PCR, and TCRdb holds only the in-frame ones, with some missing. The table shows roughly 52,000 clones, with roughly 95% occurring only once. Sequenced input: PBMCs. All receptors come from a human donor in good health. Some clones in this sample may be carry-over from other donors' samples.

This CDR3 is CASSDRGLNEQYF. The CDR3 coding sequence is TGTGCCAGCAGTGACAGGGGGCTCAACGAGCAGTACTTC. The V gene is TRBV6-1, the J gene TRBJ2-7, with TRBD1 identical over 8 bases. V lost 3 bases to trimming and J lost 5 bases; unmatched junction nucleotides: 3. CDR1 and CDR2 (germline): MNHNS, SASEGT. The CDR3 has 13 amino acids.

The V gene is TRBV7-3, the J gene TRBJ2-3, with D unresolved. V lost 2 bases, J lost 7 bases, and 10 bases lay in between. Germline CDR1 is SGHTA and CDR2 is FQGTGA. The CDR3 contains 13 residues. This CDR3 is CASSLPPVNTQYF. In nucleotides, the CDR3 is TGTGCCAGCAGCTTACCCCCGGTGAATACGCAGTATTTT.

This clone was picked up a small number of times. The CDR3 sequence is CASSSGLAGINEQFF. CDR3 sequence (DNA): TGTGCCAGCAGCTCGGGACTAGCGGGGATCAATGAGCAGTTCTTC. The chain employs TRBV14 and TRBJ2-1; 13 bases are a match to TRBD2. The length of the CDR3 is 15 residues. Germline V gene lookup returns CDR1 SGHDN and CDR2 FVKESK. The V segment lost 5 bases and the J segment 6 bases; nucleotides outside the gene matches: 4.

The chain uses TRBV11-2 and TRBJ2-7; 7 nucleotides match TRBD2. Germline trimming cut 5 bases from V and 6 bases from J; bases unmatched to any gene: 7. The CDR3 extends over 13 amino acids. Germline V lookup: CDR1 SGHAT, CDR2 FQNNGV. The CDR3 sequence is CASSPRSGAEQYF. In DNA, the CDR3 is TGTGCCAGCAGCCCCCGGAGCGGGGCCGAGCAGTACTTC.

This chain uses TRBV6-1 with TRBJ1-2; tentatively, D is TRBD1 (5 bases). The V end lost 4 bases, the J end lost 3 bases, and 18 bases lay between the germline ends. Germline CDR1 reads MNHNS; CDR2 reads SASEGT. This CDR3 has 16 residues. The CDR3 is CASSGRQSPGYYGYTF. The DNA of the CDR3 is TGTGCCAGCAGTGGACGACAGAGCCCCGGGTACTATGGCTACACCTTC.

This chain uses TRBV6-6 with TRBJ2-1, with 7 bases lining up with TRBD2. The CDR3 is 15 amino acids. The V gene end was trimmed by 2 bases and the J gene end by 7 bases; junction bases not matched to a gene: 8. From germline, CDR1 is MNHNY and CDR2 SVGAGI (reference sequence). The CDR3 protein is CASSYTGDGGNEQFF. CDR3 sequence (DNA): TGTGCCAGCAGTTACACCGGGGACGGGGGGAATGAGCAGTTCTTC.

The CDR3 spells CASSLGGSGNTIYF. The CDR3, as DNA: TGCGCCAGCAGCTTGGGCGGCTCTGGAAACACCATATATTTT. The V gene is TRBV5-1, the J gene TRBJ1-3; unclear D gene. Germline-derived CDR1 and CDR2 are SGHRS and YFSETQ. This CDR3 spans 14 amino acids. The V and J ends lost 0 bases and 0 bases respectively, with 4 bases between them.

V gene TRBV9 combines with J gene TRBJ1-3; no clear D. Germline CDR1 is SGDLS and CDR2 is YYNGEE. This CDR3 contains 16 residues. The V end lost 0 bases, the J end lost 0 bases, and 10 bases lay between the germline ends. The CDR3 region is CASSVDPGSSGNTIYF. In DNA, the CDR3 is TGTGCCAGCAGCGTAGATCCGGGGAGCTCTGGAAACACCATATATTTT.

The chain uses TRBV7-9 and TRBJ1-1, with D tentatively TRBD1 (6 bases). CDR3 size: 15 residues. CDR1 is SEHNR and CDR2 is FQNEAQ in the germline V gene (reference sequence). With 1 base removed from V and 2 bases from J, the gap between germline ends came to 11 bases. The DNA for the CDR3 is TGTGCCAGCAGCTTAGTGTGGGACACAAACACTGAAGCTTTCTTT. Translating gives CASSLVWDTNTEAFF.

This clone was seen more than once but under ten times. In DNA, the CDR3 is TGTGCCAGCACCAAGGACAGGGGAGGGCCAGATACGCAGTATTTT. This sequence encodes CASTKDRGGPDTQYF. The chain has TRBV6-1 and TRBJ2-3, with 9 positions matching TRBD1. Trimming took 7 bases from V and 4 from J; bases not matched to a gene: 9. In germline, CDR1 is MNHNS, CDR2 SASEGT. This CDR3 has 15 residues.

The chain links TRBV4-1 to TRBJ2-2, with 8 bases fitting TRBD2. V lost 0 bases, J lost 4 bases, and 1 base stayed unmatched. Germline lookup yields CDR1 MGHRA and CDR2 YSYEKL. This CDR3 spans 15 amino acids. The CDR3, as DNA: TGCGCCAGCAGCCAAGAAACTAGCGGCACCGGGGAGCTGTTTTTT. Translated, it gives CASSQETSGTGELFF.

The chain combines TRBV15 with TRBJ2-3; D uncertain. Trimming took 0 bases from V and 5 from J, leaving 6 bases between them. The CDR3 is 13 amino acids. From germline, CDR1 is LNHNV and CDR2 YYDKDF (reference sequence). CDR3 sequence (DNA): TGTGCCACCAGCAGAGATCGTCTAGATACGCAGTATTTT. It is translated as CATSRDRLDTQYF.

This clone was seen only once. The chain has TRBV5-6 and TRBJ1-5; maybe TRBD1 (5 bases). V lost 4 bases and J 4 bases, leaving 15 bases between the germline ends. CDR1 is SGHDT and CDR2 is YYEEEE in the germline V gene. The CDR3 is 15 amino acids. CDR3 DNA: TGTGCCAGCAGCGCCCGCGGGGCATGGAATCAGCCCCAGCATTTT. This sequence encodes CASSARGAWNQPQHF. The whole variable domain, remainder taken from reference TRBV5-6 and TRBJ1-5, is DAGVTQSPTHLIKTRGQQVTLRCSPKSGHDTVSWYQQALGQGPQFIFQYYEEEERQRGNFPDRFSGHQFPNYSSELNVNALLLGDSALYLCASSARGAWNQPQHFGDGTRLSIL.

The V gene is TRBV7-2, the J gene TRBJ2-5, with 11 bases identical to TRBD2. This CDR3 spans 14 amino acids. Germline CDR1 SGHTA, CDR2 FQGNSA. With V trimmed by 6 bases and J by 5 bases, 5 bases remained unmatched. DNA for the CDR3: TGTGCCAGCAGTTTCGGACTAGCGGGTGAGACCCAGTACTTC. It codes for CASSFGLAGETQYF.

This chain joins TRBV29-1 and TRBJ2-5; D is unresolved. From germline, CDR1 is SQVTM and CDR2 ANQGSEA. Between the trimmed V and J ends, which lost 6 bases and 5 bases, there was a span of 7 bases. The CDR3 runs 10 residues. The CDR3 DNA follows: TGCAGCGTCGAGTGGGAGACCCAGTACTTC. This codes for CSVEWETQYF. Supplemented by reference TRBV29-1 and TRBJ2-5, the full variable domain reads SAVISQKPSRDICQRGTSLTIQCQVDSQVTMMFWYRQQPGQSLTLIATANQGSEATYESGFVIDKFPISRPNLTFSTLTVSNMSPEDSSIYLCSVEWETQYFGPGTRLLVL.

The J gene is TRBJ2-1, the V gene TRBV2, with TRBD2 matching over 12 bases. V lost 6 bases, J lost 2 bases, and 5 bases stayed unmatched. The CDR3 has 16 amino acids. Germline loops: CDR1 SNHLY, CDR2 FYNNEI. As DNA, the CDR3 is TGTGCCAGCAGCCGGACTAGCGGGACTGCCTACAATGAGCAGTTCTTC. Residues: CASSRTSGTAYNEQFF.

This rearrangement joins TRBV30 to TRBJ1-1; D ambiguous. CDR1 is GTSNPN, CDR2 SVGIG, per germline (reference sequence). There are 11 residues in the CDR3. The ends were cut back, 3 bases at V and 8 bases at J, with 10 bases in the middle. The CDR3 loop reads CAWSARLEAFF. The CDR3, as DNA: TGTGCCTGGAGCGCGAGACTCGAAGCTTTCTTT.

The genes are TRBV2 and TRBJ1-2; 7 nucleotides align to TRBD1. CDR3 length: 13 residues. CDR1 and CDR2 from the germline V gene are SNHLY and FYNNEI. V trimming: 9 bases; J trimming: 4 bases; junction bases outside the gene matches: 8. CDR3 residues: CARLGDRAYGYTF. The CDR3 DNA sequence: TGTGCCAGGTTGGGGGACAGAGCCTATGGCTACACCTTC.

This sequence joins TRBV4-2 and TRBJ2-7, with D possibly being TRBD2 (5 bases). Germline CDR1 and CDR2: LGHNA and YNFKEQ. The CDR3 spans 15 residues. The germline V and J ends were trimmed by 0 bases and 7 bases, with 16 bases remaining between them. In DNA, the CDR3 is TGTGCCAGCAGCCAAGAGTTCCTAGCTGTATCTGAGCAGTACTTC. Its translation is CASSQEFLAVSEQYF.

This chain links TRBV11-2 with TRBJ2-5; possibly TRBD1 for D (6 bases). Germline V gene sequence: CDR1 SGHAT, CDR2 FQNNGV. The CDR3 covers 14 residues. V lost 2 bases and J 10 bases, leaving 17 bases between the germline ends. Here the CDR3 DNA reads TGTGCCAGCAGCTTAATGACACAGGGCTCCGGCCAGTACTTC. It codes for CASSLMTQGSGQYF.

The chain joins TRBV6-6 to TRBJ1-2; D is uncertain. V was pared by 0 bases and J by 4 bases, with 9 bases between. The CDR3 runs 14 residues. Germline V gene lookup returns CDR1 MNHNY and CDR2 SVGAGI (reference sequence). The CDR3 nucleotides read TGTGCCAGCAGTTACTCTCACGGAGCCTATGGCTACACCTTC. Translation: CASSYSHGAYGYTF.

The chain joins TRBV19 to TRBJ2-7, with TRBD2 matching 8 bases. The CDR3 is 15 amino acids. Germline CDR1 is LNHDA and CDR2 is SQIVND (reference sequence). V shed 5 bases, J shed 2 bases, and the junction held 8 bases outside the gene matches. DNA of the CDR3: TGTGCCAGTAGTGGACGTAGCGGGGTTACCTACGAGCAGTACTTC. As protein: CASSGRSGVTYEQYF.